This TCR beta chain was identified in a study of cytomegalovirus exposure and HLA in healthy donors. Primers for the PCR totalled 60 Vbeta and 13 Jbeta. Sequencing used immunoSEQ multiplex PCR; TCRdb keeps in-frame clones, though not all of them. This table has under 300,000 clones, around two thirds appearing once. This clone has a handful of counts. The V gene's germline CDR1 is SGHRS and CDR2 YFSETQ. This CDR3 is built from 15 residues. V gave up 9 bases and J gave up 2 bases; unmatched junction bases: 10. The sample consisted of PBMCs. The rearrangement uses TRBV5-1 and TRBJ2-5; 10 nucleotides line up with TRBD2. The clonotype originates from a female donor in good health and CMV-seronegative. The DNA for the CDR3 is TGCGCCACCAGGGGCAGCGGGAGGGTACAAGAGACCCAGTACTTC. This encodes CATRGSGRVQETQYF.